This is a list of T cell receptor beta chains from one sample in a study of cytomegalovirus exposure and HLA in healthy donors. Here immunoSEQ multiplex PCR was the method, and the copy in TCRdb shows in-frame clones only, minus some. The sample has under 150,000 clones, approximately 78% seen once. Sequencing was carried out using PBMCs. The receptors originated from a woman between 35 and 50 years old in good health and CMV-seropositive. Each CDR3 is given with its conserved first and last residue. A D gene is named only where the DNA matches it firmly. Only some rows state a clone size, as once, few, many or a class for expanded clones.

d_gene	v_gene	abundance	j_gene	CDR3aa	CDR3nt
-	TRBV5-1	few	TRBJ2-7	CASSLELGWEVEQYF	TGCGCCAGCAGCTTGGAACTGGGGTGGGAGGTGGAGCAGTACTTC
TRBD2	TRBV18	-	TRBJ2-7	CASSPGGEYEQYF	TGTGCCAGCTCACCTGGGGGGGAGTACGAGCAGTACTTC
TRBD2	TRBV4-2	-	TRBJ2-5	CASSQEGRVAGGSWETQYF	TGTGCCAGCAGCCAAGAGGGAAGGGTAGCGGGAGGGTCGTGGGAGACCCAGTACTTC
TRBD2	TRBV5-1	-	TRBJ2-1	CASSYGLAGESYNEQFF	TGCGCCAGCAGCTATGGACTAGCGGGAGAAAGCTACAATGAGCAGTTCTTC
TRBD1	TRBV6-1	few	TRBJ1-1	CASTRQGNTEAFF	TGTGCCAGCACAAGACAGGGGAACACTGAAGCTTTCTTT
TRBD2	TRBV5-1	-	TRBJ2-2	CASSESGSFTGELFF	TGCGCCAGCAGCGAAAGCGGGAGTTTCACCGGGGAGCTGTTTTTT
TRBD2	TRBV9	once	TRBJ2-3	CASSPPGLASDTQYF	TGTGCCAGCAGCCCCCCGGGACTAGCTTCAGATACGCAGTATTTT
TRBD1	TRBV5-6	-	TRBJ1-3	CASSLTQGALNTIYF	TGTGCCAGCAGCTTGACACAGGGGGCATTGAACACCATATATTTT
TRBD1	TRBV27	-	TRBJ1-5	CATQTRGAFEPQHF	TGTGCCACACAAACCAGGGGGGCCTTTGAGCCCCAGCATTTT
TRBD2	TRBV10-3	-	TRBJ2-2	CAISDVGLAGGHTGELFF	TGTGCCATCAGTGACGTGGGACTAGCGGGAGGACACACCGGGGAGCTGTTTTTT
-	TRBV19	-	TRBJ1-5	CASSIGDNRNQPQHF	TGTGCCAGTAGTATAGGGGACAACCGCAATCAGCCCCAGCATTTT
TRBD2	TRBV19	-	TRBJ2-7	CASSRIGASGYEQYF	TGTGCCAGTAGCCGGATAGGGGCTAGCGGATACGAGCAGTACTTC
-	TRBV27	-	TRBJ2-7	CASSLSWLAASYEQYF	TGTGCCAGCAGTTTATCGTGGCTAGCAGCATCCTACGAGCAGTACTTC
-	TRBV7-9	-	TRBJ1-4	CASSPRATNEKLFF	TGTGCCAGCAGCCCCCGTGCAACTAATGAAAAACTGTTTTTT
TRBD2	TRBV18	-	TRBJ2-1	CASSRTSGAEQFF	TGTGCCAGCTCCCGGACTAGCGGGGCTGAGCAGTTCTTC
-	TRBV27	-	TRBJ1-1	CASSLLGASTAFF	TGTGCCAGCAGTCTCCTAGGGGCATCTACAGCTTTCTTT
-	TRBV11-3	-	TRBJ1-1	CASSLNQGGSLMNTEAFF	TGTGCCAGCAGCTTAAACCAGGGAGGTTCTCTGATGAACACTGAAGCTTTCTTT
-	TRBV1	-	TRBJ2-2	CTSSQRSPGTNTGELFF	TGCACCAGCAGCCAGAGGAGCCCGGGGACGAACACCGGGGAGCTGTTTTTT
-	TRBV5-1	-	TRBJ2-3	CASSLSGIITDTQYF	TGCGCCAGCAGCTTGAGCGGAATTATCACAGATACGCAGTATTTT
-	TRBV5-6	few	TRBJ2-5	CASSLNDRQYF	TGTGCCAGCAGCTTGAATGATCGGCAGTACTTC
TRBD2	TRBV5-1	once	TRBJ2-3	CASSSSGAPTDTQYF	TGCGCCAGCAGCTCTAGCGGAGCCCCCACAGATACGCAGTATTTT
-	TRBV2	-	TRBJ2-1	CASTIGSAPSEQFF	TGTGCCAGCACCATAGGTAGCGCCCCCAGTGAGCAGTTCTTC
-	TRBV27	-	TRBJ2-3	CASSHAVTDTQYF	TGTGCCAGCAGCCACGCGGTCACAGATACGCAGTATTTT
-	TRBV7-9	-	TRBJ1-5	CASSPGDGYQPQHF	TGTGCCAGCAGCCCGGGGGACGGATATCAGCCCCAGCATTTT
TRBD1	TRBV5-6	-	TRBJ2-7	CASSYGQGRYEQYF	TGTGCCAGCAGCTACGGACAGGGTCGGTACGAGCAGTACTTC
TRBD1	TRBV11-2	-	TRBJ1-1	CASSLRQGSHTEAFF	TGTGCCAGCAGCCTGAGACAGGGTAGTCACACTGAAGCTTTCTTT
-	TRBV6-5	-	TRBJ1-1	CASSSLPGEAFF	TGTGCCAGCAGTTCCCTTCCGGGAGAAGCTTTCTTT
-	TRBV5-8	-	TRBJ2-1	CASSPGWDWSYNEQFF	TGTGCCAGCAGCCCCGGCTGGGACTGGTCCTACAATGAGCAGTTCTTC
-	TRBV19	-	TRBJ2-5	CASSSGLTGGETQYF	TGTGCCAGTAGTAGCGGCCTGACAGGAGGTGAGACCCAGTACTTC
TRBD1	TRBV29-1	once	TRBJ1-1	CSALTVDRVNTEAFF	TGCAGCGCCCTTACCGTGGACAGGGTGAACACTGAAGCTTTCTTT
-	TRBV29-1	-	TRBJ2-5	CSVERTVQETQYF	TGCAGCGTTGAAAGGACAGTCCAAGAGACCCAGTACTTC
-	TRBV29-1	-	TRBJ1-2	CSVRIQVSYGYTF	TGCAGCGTTCGTATACAGGTTTCCTATGGCTACACCTTC
TRBD2	TRBV5-1	-	TRBJ2-2	CASSATSGSTGELFF	TGCGCCAGCAGTGCTACTAGCGGGAGTACCGGGGAGCTGTTTTTT
TRBD2	TRBV29-1	few	TRBJ2-7	CSVGGTSGNYYEQYF	TGCAGCGTTGGAGGGACTAGCGGGAACTACTACGAGCAGTACTTC
TRBD1	TRBV5-1	-	TRBJ2-2	CASSWTGGNTGELFF	TGCGCCAGCAGCTGGACAGGGGGCAACACCGGGGAGCTGTTTTTC
TRBD2	TRBV10-3	-	TRBJ2-1	CAISETSGSQQFF	TGTGCCATCAGTGAGACTAGCGGGAGTCAGCAGTTCTTC
-	TRBV6-6	-	TRBJ2-7	CASSYFLAPVPYEQYF	TGTGCCAGCAGTTACTTTCTAGCGCCCGTGCCTTACGAGCAGTACTTC
TRBD2	TRBV28	-	TRBJ2-7	CASSLAGVSYEQYF	TGTGCCAGCAGCTTAGCGGGAGTTTCCTACGAGCAGTACTTC
TRBD1	TRBV7-8	-	TRBJ2-5	CASSYDREETQYF	TGTGCCAGCAGTTACGACAGGGAAGAGACCCAGTACTTC
-	TRBV27	-	TRBJ2-2	CASSLAATGELFF	TGTGCCAGCAGTCTCGCGGCCACCGGGGAGCTGTTTTTT
-	TRBV6-5	once	TRBJ2-5	CASSYSAPGETQYF	TGTGCCAGCAGTTACTCCGCCCCGGGAGAGACCCAGTACTTC